Here is one T cell receptor (beta chain) with its context. CDR1 and CDR2 (germline): MNHNY, SVGAGI (reference sequence). Trimming removed 5 bases from V and 1 base from J, with 12 bases in between. CDR3 length equals 15 residues. The sample belongs to a study of blood T cell repertoires in COVID-19. TCRdb keeps only in-frame clones here, not all; method: immunoSEQ multiplex PCR. The profile shows 100,000 to 150,000 clones, roughly 88% of them singletons. The sample comprised peripheral blood. The chain is built from TRBV6-6 and TRBJ1-3; a possible D gene is TRBD1 (5 bases). The sequence came from a woman at least 80 years old with acute or convalescent COVID-19. The CDR3 DNA reads as TGTGCCAGCAGTATCGAGGGGAGGTCTGGAAACACCATATATTTT. This sequence encodes CASSIEGRSGNTIYF.